Here is one T cell receptor (beta chain) with its context. Full-length variable regions came from constant-region reverse primers plus semi-nested Nested Universal Primer A PCR. TCRdb redid the calling of the 5' RACE reads with MiXCR, one entry per CDR3 protein. Among 35,000 to 45,000 distinct CDR3 sequences listed, 22% were seen once. V was pared by 6 bases and J by 0 bases, with 10 bases of the junction left unmatched. From germline, CDR1 is DFQATT and CDR2 SNEGSKA (reference sequence). This CDR3 has 15 amino acids. Cells sorted as Tregs were CD4+, CD25+ and CD127-/low. The chain combines TRBV20-1 with TRBJ2-7; 8 bases agree with TRBD1. The specimen sequenced was Tregs sorted from a lymph node. This TCR derives from a female donor with breast cancer. The chain's CDR3 is CSARGTGQSSYEQYF. The DNA of the CDR3 is TGCAGTGCCAGGGGGACAGGTCAGAGCTCCTACGAGCAGTACTTC.